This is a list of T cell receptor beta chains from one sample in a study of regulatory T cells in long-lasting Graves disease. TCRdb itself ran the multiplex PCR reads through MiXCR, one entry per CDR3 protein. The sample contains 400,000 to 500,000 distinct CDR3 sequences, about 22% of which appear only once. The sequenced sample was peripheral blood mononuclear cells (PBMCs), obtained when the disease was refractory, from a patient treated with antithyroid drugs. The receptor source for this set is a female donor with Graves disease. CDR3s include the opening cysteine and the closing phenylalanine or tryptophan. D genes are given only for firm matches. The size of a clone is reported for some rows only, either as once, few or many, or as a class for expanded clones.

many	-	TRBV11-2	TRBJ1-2	TGTGCCAGCAGGCATTCTTTCCGGGCCGGTGGCTACACCTTC	CASRHSFRAGGYTF
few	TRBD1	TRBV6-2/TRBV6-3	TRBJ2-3	TGTGCCAGCAGTGACGGGACAGCCAAGGCAGATACGCAGTATTTT	CASSDGTAKADTQYF
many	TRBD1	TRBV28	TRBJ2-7	TGTGCCAGCAGCCCCCCAGGGGGTTCCTACGAGCAGTACTTC	CASSPPGGSYEQYF
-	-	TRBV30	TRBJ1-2	TGTGCCTGGAACGGTCAGGGGTCTGACCATGGCTACACCTTC	CAWNGQGSDHGYTF
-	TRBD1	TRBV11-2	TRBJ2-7	TGTGCCAGCAGCCGGACAGGGGCCGCAGGAACGGGCTTC	CASSRTGAAGTGF
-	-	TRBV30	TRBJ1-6	TGTGCCTGGAGAAGGGCAGGGGTCATGGCACCCCTCCACTTT	CAWRRAGVMAPLHF
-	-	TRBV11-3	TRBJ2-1	TGTGCCAGCAGCTTTGGGAACTGGGGGGAGCAGTTCTTC	CASSFGNWGEQFF
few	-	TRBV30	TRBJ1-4	TGTGCCTGGAGAGGGATAAGTGAAAAACTGTTTTTT	CAWRGISEKLFF
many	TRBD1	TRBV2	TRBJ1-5	TGTGCCAGCAGATCCGGGACAGGGTGGGATCAGCCCCAGCATTTT	CASRSGTGWDQPQHF
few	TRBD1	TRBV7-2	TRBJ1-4	TGTGCCAGCAGCACCTGGGACAGGGCCGGGAAACTGTTTTTT	CASSTWDRAGKLFF
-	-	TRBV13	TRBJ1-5	TGTGCCAGCAGCTTTCGGGTGAGCAATCAGCCCCAGCATTTT	CASSFRVSNQPQHF
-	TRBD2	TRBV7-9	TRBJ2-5	TGTGCCAGCAACGGGGAGGGTGCAGTAGAGACCCAGTACTTC	CASNGEGAVETQYF
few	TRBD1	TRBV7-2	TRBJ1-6	TGTGCCAGCAGTTATCGTGGGACAGGCAATTCACCCCTCCACTTT	CASSYRGTGNSPLHF
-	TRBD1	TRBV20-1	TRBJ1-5	TGCAGTGCCTGGGGAGGTGACAGGGCCCAGCCCCAGCATTTT	CSAWGGDRAQPQHF
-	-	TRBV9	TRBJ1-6	TGTGCCAGCAGCGTAGTAGCAGGGAGTAATTCACCCCTCCACTTT	CASSVVAGSNSPLHF
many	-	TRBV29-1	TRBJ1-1	TGCAGCGTTGAAGAGGCTAAGGGGGTTAGCACTGAAGCTTTCTTT	CSVEEAKGVSTEAFF
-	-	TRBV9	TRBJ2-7	TGTGCCAGCAGCGATGGACTGGGGTTGTACTTC	CASSDGLGLYF
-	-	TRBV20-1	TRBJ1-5	TGCAGTGCAGAGGGACGTAGCAATCAGCCCCAGCATTTT	CSAEGRSNQPQHF
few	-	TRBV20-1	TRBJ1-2	TGCAGTGCCCCCAGTACGAGGGGCTACACCTTC	CSAPSTRGYTF
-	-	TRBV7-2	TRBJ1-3	TGTGCCAGCAGCTTATTATTAGGGCCCGGAAACACCATATATTTT	CASSLLLGPGNTIYF
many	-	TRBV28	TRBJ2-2	TGTGCCAGCAGTTTAATTGGCAGGGGCGGCACCGGGGAGCTGTTTTTT	CASSLIGRGGTGELFF
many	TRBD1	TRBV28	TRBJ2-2	TGTGCCAGCATATTCGGGACAGGGTTTACCGGGGAGCTGTTTTTT	CASIFGTGFTGELFF
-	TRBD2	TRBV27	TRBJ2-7	TGTGCCAGCACGGGGGGTGGATCCTACGAGCAGTACTTC	CASTGGGSYEQYF
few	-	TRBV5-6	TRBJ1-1	TGTGCCAGCTTCTGGGGAACTGAAGCTTTCTTT	CASFWGTEAFF
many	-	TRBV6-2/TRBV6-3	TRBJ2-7	TGTGCCAGCAGTTCCCGAGGGCGAGTCTACGAGCAGTACTTC	CASSSRGRVYEQYF
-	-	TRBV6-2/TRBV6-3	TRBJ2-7	TGTGCCAGCAGGGTCGGGACCCTTGACTCCTACGAGCAGTACTTC	CASRVGTLDSYEQYF